This note documents a single T cell receptor (beta chain) sequence. Only one count was recorded for this clone. Its cognate antigen has yet to be identified. The input lacks base qualities; no much larger clone sits a single base away. CD8 naive samples consisted of CD45RO-negative cells that were positively selected for CCR7, yielding a CD45RA+CCR7+ population without TemRA cells. The donors were healthy, HIV-negative adults with no recently reported acute infections or vaccinations. Every donor was a Caucasian adult residing in Nashville, Tennessee, USA. Blood was collected by leukapheresis, and PBMCs were isolated by Ficoll-Histopaque density gradient centrifugation and then cryopreserved in liquid nitrogen vapor phase. Analytical flow cytometry was used to check the purity and quantity of every magnetically sorted T cell population. Genomic DNA was isolated from every sorted fraction and measured by UV absorbance on a Nanodrop 2000c.

TCR CDR3 regions were amplified from genomic DNA by multiplex PCR using the deep immunoSEQ assay. Extracted genomic DNA from each cell subset was spread evenly across all wells of several immunoSEQ 96-well plates, with each plate serving as a replicate. For sorted subsets, each replicate PCR was loaded with 200 to 250 ng genomic DNA, equivalent to about 30,000 T cell genomes. Purified libraries were measured with a Qubit 3.0 fluorometer, size-checked on a Bioanalyzer 2100, and measured again with the KAPA Library Quantification kit. Every immunoSEQ 96-well plate was sequenced on a dedicated single-read 150-cycle Illumina NextSeq 550 flow cell. Turning to the authors' computational methods: Because the immunoSEQ output included only junctional sequences and no quality scores, the filtering could not be the same as the filtering used for full-length reads. Sequences were annotated with PyIR, a Python wrapper for IgBLAST v1.9, using IMGT germline references to assign V/J genes and CDR3. Reads were filtered out if the reads had weak V/J assignments (E-value above 1e-6), no CDR3, stop codons, out-of-frame junctions, or ambiguous translated residues. V3J clonotypes were defined as sequences sharing the same inferred V gene, J gene, and CDR3 amino acid sequence. Percentage overlap between repertoires was computed as shared unique clonotypes divided by the size of the smaller repertoire. Richness of each repertoire was evaluated using RTK rarefaction, the Chao1 estimator, and Recon v2.1 estimates of unobserved clonotypes. Generation probabilities for all TCRbeta clonotypes obtained by the gDNA method from several donors were computed using OLGA. TCRdb obtained this table from immuneACCESS and retained in-frame rearrangements with V and J assigned. These tables miss some clones; where compared with another copy, unresolved V genes account for less than half of the shortfall, and the remainder is unexplained. That table is the source of V, J and clone size, and D and trimming were worked out from the DNA. This sample holds around 700,000 clones; 90% to 95% were observed only once. The top ten clones comprise 24% of the sample.

Spanning cysteine to phenylalanine, the CDR3 consists of 15 amino acids. The kept DNA is CDR3 alone, 45 bases in frame from the first base. From the germline V gene (reference sequence), CDR1 is MNHNY and CDR2 is SVGAGI. Deletion took 0 bases off V and 2 bases off J, with a span of 9 bases between the germline ends. This sample was taken from a study of shared clonotypes between healthy human individuals (dated by TCRdb to the early 2020s). A note on the overall study: A few men and two women, aged 18 to 49 years, made up the cohort. For each donor, three plates each were used for CD4 naive and CD4 memory, two plates were used for CD8 naive, and one plate was used for CD8 memory. To estimate repertoire size and how much clonotype sharing occurs between individuals, the study deeply sequenced the blood TCR repertoires of 5 or 6 healthy adults. Libraries were prepared and TCR repertoires were sequenced by different laboratories using diverse techniques, in order to increase sequencing depth and limit assay-specific biases. Each donor's leukapheresis produced roughly between roughly 0.85 and 10 billion PBMCs.

Findings and caveats that apply to the study as a whole: Around 5.4% of naive CD4, 3% to 4% of naive CD8, 2.3% of memory CD4, and approximately 0.39% of memory CD8 clonotypes were shared across several donors. Only blood was sampled, and tissue TCR repertoires likely differ from those in blood. Because the study included a small number of donors, the genetic and exposure-history diversity represented was limited. Estimated clonotype richness was generally larger for naive than for memory subsets. Incomplete sequencing was indicated by rarefaction of sorted-subset datasets, despite the large sequencing depth. Compared with non-shared clonotypes, clonotypes shared by all four sorted-subset donors had higher generation probabilities. Pairwise subsampling led to the expectation that sequencing depth would affect the degree of clonotype sharing among donors.

The TCR was taken from a man aged 25-40 years in good health. Sequenced: naive CD8+ T cells sorted from blood. The cell subset or site label on this specimen signifies: CD45RA+CCR7+. The chain is assembled from TRBV6-6 and TRBJ2-3, with TRBD2 tentatively as D gene (6 bases match). CDR3 protein: CASSYSEGFTDTQYF. The bases are TGTGCCAGCAGTTACTCGGAGGGCTTCACAGATACGCAGTATTTT.